These 14 T cell receptor beta chains came from one sample sequenced in a study of cytomegalovirus exposure and HLA in healthy donors. The PCR ran on 60 Vbeta and 13 Jbeta primers. Produced via immunoSEQ multiplex PCR; TCRdb's table is partial and in-frame only. The data contain roughly 170,000 clones, around 77% of them singletons. The sample consisted of PBMCs. These TCRs come from a woman between 25 and 40 years old in good health and CMV-seronegative.

The CDR3 DNA reads as TGTGCCAGCAGTCCGGGGACTAGCGGAGAGACCCAGTACTTC. It specifies CASSPGTSGETQYF. The chain carries TRBV27 and TRBJ2-5; 11 positions agree with TRBD2. This CDR3 is 14 amino acids long. V was pared by 5 bases and J by 4 bases, with 3 bases of the junction left unmatched. Germline V gene data show CDR1 as MNHEY and CDR2 as SMNVEV (reference sequence).

CDR3 in DNA: TGTGCCAGCTCCCCGAGGAGGGAGGAAAAACTGTTTTTT. Protein: CASSPRREEKLFF. The V call is TRBV18, the J call TRBJ1-4, with unresolved D. Germline V gene sequence: CDR1 KGHSH, CDR2 LQKENI. Trimming shortened V by 6 bases and J by 8 bases, and 13 bases separated the two germline ends. The CDR3 has 13 amino acids.

The chain is built from TRBV5-6 and TRBJ2-5; TRBD2 matches 11 bases. Per germline, CDR1 SGHDT and CDR2 YYEEEE. The CDR3 has 16 amino acids. Losses at the gene ends were 4 bases for V and 2 bases for J; bases not matched to a gene: 7. The CDR3: CASSDLLAGVQETQYF. The CDR3 DNA reads as TGTGCCAGCAGCGACCTACTAGCGGGAGTACAAGAGACCCAGTACTTC.

The chain has TRBV30 and TRBJ2-7, with D tentatively TRBD2 (6 bases). Trimming removed 0 bases at V and 4 bases at J, with 10 bases between. Germline CDR1 GTSNPN, CDR2 SVGIG (reference sequence). The CDR3 runs to 13 residues. The CDR3 coding sequence is TGTGCCTGGAGTGTTCTTCGGGAGTACGAGCAGTACTTC. It codes for CAWSVLREYEQYF.

This clone was seen only a few times. This sequence joins TRBV7-9 and TRBJ2-3, with D tentatively TRBD2 (7 bases). V was pared by 7 bases and J by 3 bases, with 20 bases between. From germline, CDR1 is SEHNR and CDR2 FQNEAQ (reference sequence). This CDR3 comprises 16 residues. CDR3: CASTLGAGGRTDTQYF. The CDR3 bases are TGTGCCAGCACCCTAGGGGCCGGGGGGCGGACAGATACGCAGTATTTT.

The V gene is TRBV27, the J gene TRBJ2-1; 9 bases align to TRBD2. J lost 16 bases, V lost 6 bases, and 10 bases had no gene match. The germline V gene has CDR1 MNHEY and CDR2 SMNVEV (reference sequence). The CDR3 covers 12 residues. CDR3 DNA: TGTGCCAGCAGCCCAACAGGGCTAGCGGGATTCTTC. Its translation: CASSPTGLAGFF.

This clone was found a few times. The V gene is TRBV9, the J gene TRBJ2-1; D is possibly TRBD2 (5 bases). The CDR3 is 17 residues long. Germline V gives CDR1 SGDLS, CDR2 YYNGEE. V gave up 1 base and J gave up 7 bases, with 21 bases separating them. The CDR3 DNA is TGTGCCAGCAGCGTATCTATTGGCGGGCGAAAAGGGAATGAGCAGTTCTTC. This gives the protein CASSVSIGGRKGNEQFF.

This clone was observed once. The chain employs TRBV9 and TRBJ1-1; 7 positions match TRBD1. The trim removed 4 bases at V and 7 bases at J, leaving 13 bases unmatched. The CDR3 runs 15 residues. Looked up from germline, CDR1 is SGDLS and CDR2 is YYNGEE. The CDR3 loop is CASSKIPGTVSEAFF. The CDR3 nucleotides are TGTGCCAGCAGCAAAATACCCGGGACAGTTAGTGAAGCTTTCTTT.

This clone showed up just a few times. The gene calls are TRBV5-1 and TRBJ2-3; TRBD1 matches 8 bases. The length of the CDR3 is 17 residues. Germline trimming cut 3 bases from V and 2 bases from J; bases unmatched to any gene: 11. Germline CDR1 is SGHRS and CDR2 is YFSETQ. The CDR3 DNA reads TGCGCCAGCAGCTCCACCGGACAGGGAGGTCTCACAGATACGCAGTATTTT. As protein: CASSSTGQGGLTDTQYF.

The genes are TRBV19 and TRBJ1-4, with D uncertain. CDR1 is LNHDA, CDR2 SQIVND, per germline (reference sequence). The CDR3 has 17 residues. V was pared by 6 bases and J by 0 bases, with 17 bases between. CDR3 amino acids: CASSSPQDSATNEKLFF. The CDR3, as DNA: TGTGCCAGTAGCTCACCCCAGGACTCCGCAACTAATGAAAAACTGTTTTTT.

The chain combines TRBV5-1 with TRBJ2-6; 7 nucleotides align to TRBD2. Trimming at V came to 2 bases and at J to 0 bases, leaving 5 bases not matched to a gene. The CDR3 contains 17 residues. CDR1 and CDR2 from the germline V gene are SGHRS and YFSETQ. The CDR3 loop is CASSFGTIPSGANVLTF. The CDR3 bases are TGCGCCAGCAGCTTTGGGACTATCCCCTCTGGGGCCAACGTCCTGACTTTC.

This clone came up once. This rearrangement joins TRBV4-2 to TRBJ2-4; TRBD1 matches at 7 bases. Per the germline V gene, CDR1 is LGHNA and CDR2 is YNFKEQ. J lost 8 bases, V lost 1 base, and 8 bases had no gene match. This CDR3 is 15 amino acids long. The CDR3 sequence: CASSQARQGGHIQYF. CDR3 DNA sequence: TGTGCCAGCAGCCAAGCCCGACAGGGTGGGCACATTCAGTACTTC.

This chain joins TRBV29-1 and TRBJ2-7; the match to TRBD2 covers 13 bases. Germline CDR1 and CDR2: SQVTM and ANQGSEA. The CDR3 spans 15 residues. Germline trimming cut 2 bases from V and 6 bases from J; bases unmatched to any gene: 7. The CDR3 nucleotides are TGCAGCGTTGAACACGGGACTAGCGGGGTGTTCGAGCAGTACTTC. It is translated as CSVEHGTSGVFEQYF.

This chain joins TRBV5-6 and TRBJ2-1; D is unclear. Germline lookup yields CDR1 SGHDT and CDR2 YYEEEE. Trimming took off 0 bases at V and 9 bases at J, with 4 bases between the two ends. The CDR3 is 11 amino acids. This CDR3 is CASSLGAEQFF. The CDR3 nucleotides read TGTGCCAGCAGCTTGGGGGCTGAGCAGTTCTTC.